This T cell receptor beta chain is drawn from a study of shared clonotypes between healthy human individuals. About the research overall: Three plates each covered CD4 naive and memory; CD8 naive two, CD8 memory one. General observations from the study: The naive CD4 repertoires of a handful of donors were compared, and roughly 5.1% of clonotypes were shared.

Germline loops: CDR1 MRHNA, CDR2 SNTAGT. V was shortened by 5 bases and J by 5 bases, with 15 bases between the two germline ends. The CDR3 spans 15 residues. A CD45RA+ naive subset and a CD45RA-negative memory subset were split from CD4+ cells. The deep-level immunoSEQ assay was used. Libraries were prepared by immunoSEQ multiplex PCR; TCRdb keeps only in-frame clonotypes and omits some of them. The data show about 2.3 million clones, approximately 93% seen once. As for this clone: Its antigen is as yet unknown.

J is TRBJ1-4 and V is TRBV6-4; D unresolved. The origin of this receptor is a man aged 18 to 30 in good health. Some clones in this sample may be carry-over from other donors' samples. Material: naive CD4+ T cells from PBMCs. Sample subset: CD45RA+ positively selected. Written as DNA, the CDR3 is TGTGCCAGCAGTCGTACGGCCCTAACAAATGAAAAACTGTTTTTT. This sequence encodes CASSRTALTNEKLFF.